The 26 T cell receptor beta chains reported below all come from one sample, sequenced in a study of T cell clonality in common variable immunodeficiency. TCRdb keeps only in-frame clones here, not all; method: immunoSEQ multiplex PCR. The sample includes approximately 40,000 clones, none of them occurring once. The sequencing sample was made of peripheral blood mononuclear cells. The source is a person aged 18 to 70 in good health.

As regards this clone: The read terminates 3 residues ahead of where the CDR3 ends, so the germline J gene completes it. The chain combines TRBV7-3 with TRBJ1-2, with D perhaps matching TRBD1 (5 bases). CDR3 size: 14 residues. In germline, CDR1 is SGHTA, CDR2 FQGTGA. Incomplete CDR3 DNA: TGTGCCAGCAGCGAAGGGACTGTGGGCTTCGAC. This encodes CASSEGTVGFD. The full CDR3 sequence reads CASSEGTVGFDYTF.

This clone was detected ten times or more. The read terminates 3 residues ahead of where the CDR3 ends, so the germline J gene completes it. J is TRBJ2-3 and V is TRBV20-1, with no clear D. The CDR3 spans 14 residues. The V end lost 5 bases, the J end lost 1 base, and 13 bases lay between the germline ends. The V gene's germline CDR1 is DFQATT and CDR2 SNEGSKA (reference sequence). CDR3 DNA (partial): TGCAGTGCTCGACGCGGATCACGCACAGATACG. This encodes CSARRGSRTDT. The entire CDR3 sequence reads CSARRGSRTDTQYF.

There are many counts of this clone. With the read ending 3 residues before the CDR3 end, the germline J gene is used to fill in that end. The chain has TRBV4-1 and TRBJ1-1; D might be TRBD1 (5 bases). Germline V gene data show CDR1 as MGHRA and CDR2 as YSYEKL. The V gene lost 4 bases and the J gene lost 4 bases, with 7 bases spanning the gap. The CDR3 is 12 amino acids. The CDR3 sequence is CASSPRGTEAFF. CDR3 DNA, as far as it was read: TGCGCCAGCAGCCCAAGGGGCACTGAA.

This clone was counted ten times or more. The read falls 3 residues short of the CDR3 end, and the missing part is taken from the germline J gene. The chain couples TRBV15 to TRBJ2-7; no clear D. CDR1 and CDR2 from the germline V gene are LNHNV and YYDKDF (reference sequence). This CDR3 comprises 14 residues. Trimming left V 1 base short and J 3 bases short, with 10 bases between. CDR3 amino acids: CATSRGPPSYEQYF. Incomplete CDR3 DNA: TGTGCCACCAGCAGAGGGCCCCCGAGCTACGAG.

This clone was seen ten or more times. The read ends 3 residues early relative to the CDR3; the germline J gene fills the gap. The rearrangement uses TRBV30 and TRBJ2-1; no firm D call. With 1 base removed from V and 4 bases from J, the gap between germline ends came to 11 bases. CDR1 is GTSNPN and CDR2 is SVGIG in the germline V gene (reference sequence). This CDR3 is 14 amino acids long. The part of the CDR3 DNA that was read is TGTGCCTGGAGTGACGCGCGGAGATACAATGAG. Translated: CAWSDARRYNE. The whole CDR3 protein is CAWSDARRYNEQFF.

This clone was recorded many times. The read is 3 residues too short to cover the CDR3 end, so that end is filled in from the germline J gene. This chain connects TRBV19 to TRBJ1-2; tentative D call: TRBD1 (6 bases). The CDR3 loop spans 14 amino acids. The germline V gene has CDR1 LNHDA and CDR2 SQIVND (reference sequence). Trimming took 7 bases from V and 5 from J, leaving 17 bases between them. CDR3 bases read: TGTGCCAGTAAGTCCAGGGGAGATCTTTATGGC. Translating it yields CASKSRGDLYG. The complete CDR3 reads CASKSRGDLYGYTF. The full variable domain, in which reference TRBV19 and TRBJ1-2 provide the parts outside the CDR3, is DGGITQSPKYLFRKEGQNVTLSCEQNLNHDAMYWYRQDPGQGLRLIYYSQIVNDFQKGDIAEGYSVSREKKESFPLTVTSAQKNPTAFYLCASKSRGDLYGYTFGSGTRLTVV.

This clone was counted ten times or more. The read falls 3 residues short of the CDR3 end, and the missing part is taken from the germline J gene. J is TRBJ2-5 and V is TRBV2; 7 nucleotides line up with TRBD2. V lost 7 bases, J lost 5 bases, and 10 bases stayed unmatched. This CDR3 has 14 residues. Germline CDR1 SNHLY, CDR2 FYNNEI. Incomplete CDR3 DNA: TGTGCCAGCAAATCCGGGACTACCTGGGAGACC. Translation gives CASKSGTTWET. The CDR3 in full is CASKSGTTWETQYF.

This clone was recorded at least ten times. The part of the CDR3 DNA that was read is TGCAGCGTTGCTGGACAACTTGGAAACACC. It specifies CSVAGQLGNT. The complete CDR3 sequence is CSVAGQLGNTIYF. V usage is TRBV29-1 and J usage is TRBJ1-3; D may be TRBD1 (5 bases). The CDR3 goes on 3 residues after the read ends, and that part is filled in from the germline J gene. In germline, CDR1 is SQVTM, CDR2 ANQGSEA. V lost 4 bases, J lost 3 bases, and 10 bases lay in between. There are 13 residues in the CDR3.

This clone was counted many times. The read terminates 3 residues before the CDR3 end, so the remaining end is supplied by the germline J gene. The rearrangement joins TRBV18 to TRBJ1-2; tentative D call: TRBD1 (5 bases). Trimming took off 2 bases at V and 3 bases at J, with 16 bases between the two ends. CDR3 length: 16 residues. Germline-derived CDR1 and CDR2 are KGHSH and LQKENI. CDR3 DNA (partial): TGTGCCAGCTCACCAAGGTTAGCGGGGACGGACTATGGC. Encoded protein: CASSPRLAGTDYG. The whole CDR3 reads CASSPRLAGTDYGYTF.

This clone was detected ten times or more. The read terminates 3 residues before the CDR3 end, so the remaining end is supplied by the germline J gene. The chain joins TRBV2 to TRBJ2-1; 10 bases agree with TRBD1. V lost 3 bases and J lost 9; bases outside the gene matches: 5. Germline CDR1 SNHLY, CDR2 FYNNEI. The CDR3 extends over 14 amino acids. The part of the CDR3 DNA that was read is TGTGCCAGCAGTGATAGGGACAGGGGCGGTGAG. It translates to CASSDRDRGGE. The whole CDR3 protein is CASSDRDRGGEQFF.

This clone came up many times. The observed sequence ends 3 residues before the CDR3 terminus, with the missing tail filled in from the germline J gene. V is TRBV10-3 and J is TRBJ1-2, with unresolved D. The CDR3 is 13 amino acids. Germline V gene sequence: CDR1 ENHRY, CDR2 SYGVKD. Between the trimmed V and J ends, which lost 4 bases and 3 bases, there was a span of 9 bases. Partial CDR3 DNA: TGTGCCATCAGTGTAAACGGGGACTATGGC. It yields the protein CAISVNGDYG. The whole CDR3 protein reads CAISVNGDYGYTF.

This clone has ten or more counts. CDR3 region: CASSFDFASNEQFF. The covered CDR3 bases are TGTGCCAGCAGCTTCGACTTCGCAAGCAATGAG. The chain combines TRBV7-3 with TRBJ2-1, with D hard to call. The sequence runs out 3 residues before the end of the CDR3; the remainder is reconstructed from the germline J gene. The germline CDR1 and CDR2 sequences are SGHTA and FQGTGA. Trimming took off 3 bases at V and 6 bases at J, with 12 bases between the two ends. The CDR3 has 14 amino acids.

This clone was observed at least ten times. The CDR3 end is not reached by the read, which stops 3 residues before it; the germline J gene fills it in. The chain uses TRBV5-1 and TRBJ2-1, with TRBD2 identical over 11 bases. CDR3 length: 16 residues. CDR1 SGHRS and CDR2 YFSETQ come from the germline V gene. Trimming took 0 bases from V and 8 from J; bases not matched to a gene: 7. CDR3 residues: CASSLGVAGGPDEQFF. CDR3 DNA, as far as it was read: TGCGCCAGCAGCTTGGGGGTAGCGGGAGGGCCGGATGAG.

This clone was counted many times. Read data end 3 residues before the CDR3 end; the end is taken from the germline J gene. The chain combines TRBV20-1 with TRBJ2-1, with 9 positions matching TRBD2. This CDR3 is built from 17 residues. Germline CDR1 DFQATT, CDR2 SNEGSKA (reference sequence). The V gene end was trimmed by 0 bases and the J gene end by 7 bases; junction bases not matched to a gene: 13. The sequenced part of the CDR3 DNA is TGCAGTGCTAGAGAGTTCTCGGGACTAGCAAGAACGAATGAG. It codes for CSAREFSGLARTNE. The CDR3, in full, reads CSAREFSGLARTNEQFF.

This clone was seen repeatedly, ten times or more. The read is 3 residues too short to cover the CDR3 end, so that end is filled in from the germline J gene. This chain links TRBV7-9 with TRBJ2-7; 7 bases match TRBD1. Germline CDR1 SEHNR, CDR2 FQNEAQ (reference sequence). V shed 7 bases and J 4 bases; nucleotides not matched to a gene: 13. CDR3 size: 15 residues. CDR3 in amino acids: CASTRGDRDVYEQYF. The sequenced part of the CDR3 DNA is TGTGCCAGCACTCGCGGAGACAGGGATGTTTACGAG.

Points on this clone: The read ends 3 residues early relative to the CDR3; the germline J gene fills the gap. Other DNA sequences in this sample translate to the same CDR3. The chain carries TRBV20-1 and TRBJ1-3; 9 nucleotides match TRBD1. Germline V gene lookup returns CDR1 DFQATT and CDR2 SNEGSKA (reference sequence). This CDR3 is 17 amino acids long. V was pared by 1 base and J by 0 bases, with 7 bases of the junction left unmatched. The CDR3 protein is CSARGPGQGFSGNTIYF. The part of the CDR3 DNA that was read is TGCAGTGCTAGAGGCCCGGGACAGGGATTCTCTGGAAACACC.

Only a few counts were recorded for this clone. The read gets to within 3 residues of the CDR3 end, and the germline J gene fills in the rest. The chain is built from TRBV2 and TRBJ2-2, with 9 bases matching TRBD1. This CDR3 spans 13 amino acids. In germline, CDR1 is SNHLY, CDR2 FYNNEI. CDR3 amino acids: CASSWDRDEKLFF. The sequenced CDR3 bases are TGTGCCAGCAGTTGGGACAGGGATGAAAAG. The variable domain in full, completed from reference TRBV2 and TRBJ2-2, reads EPEVTQTPSHQVTQMGQEVILRCVPISNHLYFYWYRQILGQKVEFLVSFYNNEISEKSEIFDDQFSVERPDGSNFTLKIRSTKLEDSAMYFCASSWDRDEKLFFGEGSRLTVL.

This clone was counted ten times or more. The part of the CDR3 DNA that was read is TGTGCCAGCCGGGGACAGCTAACCCCCTACAATGAG. Translated, it gives CASRGQLTPYNE. The CDR3 in its entirety is CASRGQLTPYNEQFF. The rearrangement joins TRBV19 to TRBJ2-1, with 7 bases identical to TRBD1. The sequence runs out 3 residues before the end of the CDR3; the remainder is reconstructed from the germline J gene. V gave up 9 bases and J gave up 2 bases; unmatched junction bases: 10. The CDR3 sequence is 15 residues long. Germline V gene data show CDR1 as LNHDA and CDR2 as SQIVND (reference sequence). The full variable domain, with the rest looked up from reference TRBV19 and TRBJ2-1, is DGGITQSPKYLFRKEGQNVTLSCEQNLNHDAMYWYRQDPGQGLRLIYYSQIVNDFQKGDIAEGYSVSREKKESFPLTVTSAQKNPTAFYLCASRGQLTPYNEQFFGPGTRLTVL.

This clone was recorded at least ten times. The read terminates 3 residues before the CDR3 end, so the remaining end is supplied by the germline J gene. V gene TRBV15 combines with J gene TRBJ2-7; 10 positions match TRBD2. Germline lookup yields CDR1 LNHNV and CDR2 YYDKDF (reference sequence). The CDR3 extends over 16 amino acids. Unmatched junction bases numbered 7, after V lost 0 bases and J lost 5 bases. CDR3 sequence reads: CATSRDRLAGVNEQYF. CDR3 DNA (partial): TGTGCCACCAGCAGAGATCGGCTAGCGGGAGTAAACGAG.

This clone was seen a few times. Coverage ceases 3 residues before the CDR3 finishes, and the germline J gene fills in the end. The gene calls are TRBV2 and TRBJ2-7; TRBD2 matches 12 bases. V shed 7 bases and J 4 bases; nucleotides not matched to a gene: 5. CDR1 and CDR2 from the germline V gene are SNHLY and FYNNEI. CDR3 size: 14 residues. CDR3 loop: CASNDGLAGYEQYF. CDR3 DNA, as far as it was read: TGTGCCAGCAATGACGGACTAGCGGGATACGAG.

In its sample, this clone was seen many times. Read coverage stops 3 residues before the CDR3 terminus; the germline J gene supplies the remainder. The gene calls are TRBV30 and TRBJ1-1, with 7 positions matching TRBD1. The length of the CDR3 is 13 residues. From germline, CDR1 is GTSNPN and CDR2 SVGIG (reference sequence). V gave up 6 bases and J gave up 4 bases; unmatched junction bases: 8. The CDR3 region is CACMTGIFTEAFF. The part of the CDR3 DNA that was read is TGTGCCTGCATGACAGGGATCTTCACTGAA.

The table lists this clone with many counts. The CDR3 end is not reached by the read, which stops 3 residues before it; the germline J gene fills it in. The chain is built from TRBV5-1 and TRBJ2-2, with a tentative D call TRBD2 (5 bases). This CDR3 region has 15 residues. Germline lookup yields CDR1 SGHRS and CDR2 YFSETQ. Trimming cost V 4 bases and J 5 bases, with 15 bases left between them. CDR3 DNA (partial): TGCGCCAGCAGCCTCAGCGGAAGAGGAACCGGGGAG. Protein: CASSLSGRGTGE. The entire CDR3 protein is CASSLSGRGTGELFF.

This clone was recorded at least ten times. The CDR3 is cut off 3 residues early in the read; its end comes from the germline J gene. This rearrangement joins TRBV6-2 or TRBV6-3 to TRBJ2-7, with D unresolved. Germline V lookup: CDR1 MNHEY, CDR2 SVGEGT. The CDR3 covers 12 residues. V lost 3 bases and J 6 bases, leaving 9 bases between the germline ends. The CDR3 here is CASSYGKSEQYF. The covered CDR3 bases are TGTGCCAGCAGTTATGGCAAGTCCGAG.

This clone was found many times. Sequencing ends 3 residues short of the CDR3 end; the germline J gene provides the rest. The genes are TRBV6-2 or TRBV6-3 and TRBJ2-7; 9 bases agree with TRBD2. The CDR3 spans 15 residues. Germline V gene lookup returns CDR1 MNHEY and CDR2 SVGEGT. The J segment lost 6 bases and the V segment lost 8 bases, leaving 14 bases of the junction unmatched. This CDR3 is CASLNSGTSWGEQYF. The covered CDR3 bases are TGTGCCAGCCTTAACTCCGGGACTAGCTGGGGCGAG.

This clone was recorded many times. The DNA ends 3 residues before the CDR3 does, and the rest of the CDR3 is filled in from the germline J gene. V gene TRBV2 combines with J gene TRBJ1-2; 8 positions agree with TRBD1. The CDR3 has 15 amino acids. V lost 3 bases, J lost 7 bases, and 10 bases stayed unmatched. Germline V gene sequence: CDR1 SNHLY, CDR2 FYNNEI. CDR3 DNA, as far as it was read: TGTGCCAGCAGTGACCCTCAGGGGGCGAATCGTGGC. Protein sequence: CASSDPQGANRG. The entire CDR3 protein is CASSDPQGANRGYTF.

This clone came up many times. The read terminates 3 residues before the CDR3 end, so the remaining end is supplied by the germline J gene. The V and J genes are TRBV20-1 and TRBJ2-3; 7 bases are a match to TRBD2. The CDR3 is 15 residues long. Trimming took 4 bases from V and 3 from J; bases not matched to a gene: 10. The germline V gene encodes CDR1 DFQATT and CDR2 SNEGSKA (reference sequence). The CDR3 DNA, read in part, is TGCAGTGCTATTATGCGGGAGTCGGGGACAGATACG. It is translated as CSAIMRESGTDT. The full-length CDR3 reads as CSAIMRESGTDTQYF.